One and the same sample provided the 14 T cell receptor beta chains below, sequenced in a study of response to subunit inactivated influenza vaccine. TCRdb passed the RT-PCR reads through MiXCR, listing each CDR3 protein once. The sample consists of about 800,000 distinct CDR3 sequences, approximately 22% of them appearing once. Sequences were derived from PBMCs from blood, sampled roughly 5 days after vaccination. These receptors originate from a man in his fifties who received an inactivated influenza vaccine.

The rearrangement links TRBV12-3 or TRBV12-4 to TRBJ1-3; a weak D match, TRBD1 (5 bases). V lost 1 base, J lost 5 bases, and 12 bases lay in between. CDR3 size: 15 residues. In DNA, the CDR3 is TGTGCCAGCAGTTTAGAAAGGGGAACAAGAAACACCATATATTTT. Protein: CASSLERGTRNTIYF.

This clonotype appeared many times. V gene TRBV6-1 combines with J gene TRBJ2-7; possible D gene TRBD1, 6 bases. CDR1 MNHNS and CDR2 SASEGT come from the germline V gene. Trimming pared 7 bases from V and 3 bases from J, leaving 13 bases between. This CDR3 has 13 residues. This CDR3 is CASIYGRGYEQYF. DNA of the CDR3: TGTGCCAGCATCTATGGCAGGGGCTACGAGCAGTACTTC.

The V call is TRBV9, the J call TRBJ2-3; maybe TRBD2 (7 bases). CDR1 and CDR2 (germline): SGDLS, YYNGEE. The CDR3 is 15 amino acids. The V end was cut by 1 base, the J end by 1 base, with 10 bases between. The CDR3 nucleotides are TGTGCCAGCAGCGTAAGGGGGGGAGGCACAGATACGCAGTATTTT. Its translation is CASSVRGGGTDTQYF.

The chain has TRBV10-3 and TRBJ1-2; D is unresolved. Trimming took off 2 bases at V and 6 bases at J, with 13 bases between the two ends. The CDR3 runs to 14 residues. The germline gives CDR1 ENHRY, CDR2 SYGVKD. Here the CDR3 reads CAISETSSFNGYTF. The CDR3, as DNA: TGTGCCATCAGTGAGACGTCGTCTTTCAATGGCTACACCTTC.

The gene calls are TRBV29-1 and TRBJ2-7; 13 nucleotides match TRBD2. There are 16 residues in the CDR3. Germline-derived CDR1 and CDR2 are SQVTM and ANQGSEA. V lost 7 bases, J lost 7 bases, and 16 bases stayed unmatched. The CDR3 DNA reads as TGCAGCGCAAGGAGGGACGGACTAGCGGGAGTTGGGGAGCAGTACTTC. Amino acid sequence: CSARRDGLAGVGEQYF.

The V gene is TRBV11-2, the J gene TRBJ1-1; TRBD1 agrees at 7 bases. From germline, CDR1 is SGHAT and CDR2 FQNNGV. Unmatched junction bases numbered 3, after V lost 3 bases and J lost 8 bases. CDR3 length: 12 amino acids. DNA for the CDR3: TGTGCCAGCAGCTTCTGGGACAGCGAAGCTTTCTTT. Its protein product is CASSFWDSEAFF.

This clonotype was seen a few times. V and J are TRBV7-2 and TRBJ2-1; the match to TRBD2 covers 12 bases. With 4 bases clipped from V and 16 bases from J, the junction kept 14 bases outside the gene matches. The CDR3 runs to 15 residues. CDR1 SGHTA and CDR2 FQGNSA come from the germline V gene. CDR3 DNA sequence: TGTGCCAGCAGCTCCGTAGGACTAGCGGGGAGCTCTAATTTCTTC. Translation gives CASSSVGLAGSSNFF. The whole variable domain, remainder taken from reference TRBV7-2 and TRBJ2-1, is GAGVSQSPSNKVTEKGKDVELRCDPISGHTALYWYRQSLGQGLEFLIYFQGNSAPDKSGLPSDRFSAERTGGSVSTLTIQRTQQEDSAVYLCASSSVGLAGSSNFFGPGTRLTVL.

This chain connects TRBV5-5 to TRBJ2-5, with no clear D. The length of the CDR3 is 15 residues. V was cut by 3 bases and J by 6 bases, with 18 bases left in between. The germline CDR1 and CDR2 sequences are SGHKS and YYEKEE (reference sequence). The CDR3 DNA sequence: TGTGCCAGCAGCTCCACTCTGGGCAGTGTTCAGACCCAGTACTTC. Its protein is CASSSTLGSVQTQYF.

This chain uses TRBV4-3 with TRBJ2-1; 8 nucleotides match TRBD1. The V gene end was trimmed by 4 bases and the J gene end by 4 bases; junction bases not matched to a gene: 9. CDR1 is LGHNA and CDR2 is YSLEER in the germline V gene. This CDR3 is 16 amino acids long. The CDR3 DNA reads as TGCGCCAGCAGCCCAGCCCGGGACAGGACGTACAATGAGCAGTTCTTC. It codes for CASSPARDRTYNEQFF.

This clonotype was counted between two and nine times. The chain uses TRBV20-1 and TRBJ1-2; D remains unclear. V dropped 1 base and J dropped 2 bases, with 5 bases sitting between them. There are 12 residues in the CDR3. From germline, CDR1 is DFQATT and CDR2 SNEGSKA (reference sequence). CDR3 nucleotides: TGCAGTGCTAGAGGTCAAAACTATGGCTACACCTTC. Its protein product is CSARGQNYGYTF.

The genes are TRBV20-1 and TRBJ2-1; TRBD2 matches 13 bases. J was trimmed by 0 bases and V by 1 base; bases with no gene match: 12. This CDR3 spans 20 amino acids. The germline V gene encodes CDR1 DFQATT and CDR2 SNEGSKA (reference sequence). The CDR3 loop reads CSARGGLAGAARGSYNEQFF. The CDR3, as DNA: TGCAGTGCTAGAGGTGGACTAGCGGGAGCTGCCCGGGGCTCCTACAATGAGCAGTTCTTC.

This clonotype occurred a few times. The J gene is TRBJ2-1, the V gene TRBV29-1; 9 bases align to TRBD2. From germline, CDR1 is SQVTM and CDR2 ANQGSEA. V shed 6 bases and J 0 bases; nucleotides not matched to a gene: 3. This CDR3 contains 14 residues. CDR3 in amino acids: CSVAGGLSYNEQFF. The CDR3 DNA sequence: TGCAGCGTAGCGGGGGGCCTCTCCTACAATGAGCAGTTCTTC.

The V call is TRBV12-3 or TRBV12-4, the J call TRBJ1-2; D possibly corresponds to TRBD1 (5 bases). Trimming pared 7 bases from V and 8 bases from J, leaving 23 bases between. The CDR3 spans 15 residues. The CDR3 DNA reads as TGTGCCAGCACGAGGGACGGAGTAAGAATGGGCGGCTACACCTTC. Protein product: CASTRDGVRMGGYTF.

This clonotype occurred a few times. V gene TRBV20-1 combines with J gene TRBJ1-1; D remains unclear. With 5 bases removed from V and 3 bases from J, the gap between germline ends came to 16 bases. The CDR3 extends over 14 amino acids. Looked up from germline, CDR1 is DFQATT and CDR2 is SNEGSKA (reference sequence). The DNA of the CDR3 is TGCAGTGCTTTCCGGCCGGGGAGAGACACTGAAGCTTTCTTT. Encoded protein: CSAFRPGRDTEAFF.